Below, one T cell receptor (beta chain) is given with its context. The data were taken from a study of identical twins. MiXCR, run by TCRdb on the 5' RACE reads, gives a single entry per CDR3 protein. The sample lists roughly 1,500,000 distinct CDR3 sequences, more than 30% seen once, with around 0.3% in the top ten. The sequence was collected from a newborn girl in good health. Material for sequencing was cord blood.

For the CDR3, the DNA is TGTGCCAGCAGTGTGGGCCAACACCAAGAGACCCAGTACTTC. Protein: CASSVGQHQETQYF. The rearrangement joins TRBV12-3 or TRBV12-4 to TRBJ2-5; D is uncertain. Trimming took 5 bases from V and 0 from J, leaving 10 bases between them. This CDR3 has 14 amino acids.